This TCR beta chain was captured in a study of T cells in Graves' hyperthyroidism and ophthalmopathy (dated by TCRdb to between 2018 and 2021). Concerning the study at large: Peripheral blood was sampled at the time of initial diagnosis, prior to any treatment. For training and testing, the 100 patients in the discovery cohort were randomly divided in a 7:3 ratio. To identify TCR V-J signatures that set the groups apart, the researchers used a discovery cohort of approximately 98 patients, made up of around 40 with Graves' ophthalmopathy and some 60 with stable Graves' hyperthyroidism. After blood sampling, hyperthyroidism patients were treated with methimazole at a starting dose of 30 mg daily, and ophthalmopathy patients were treated with high-dose intravenous methylprednisolone. The study also compared thyroid tissue and blood T-cell repertoires from more than 5 Graves' hyperthyroidism patients. According to the paper, TCR Vbeta CDR3 sequencing was carried out on 120 to 150 peripheral blood samples, which came from under 50 ophthalmopathy, approximately 72 hyperthyroidism and roughly 17 progressor patients. Prospective prediction of ophthalmopathy was tested in an independent validation cohort consisting of roughly 19 hyperthyroidism patients and around 16 patients who later progressed to ophthalmopathy. The study at large found these results: Most expanded thyroid clonotypes (frequency above 0.001) were also detected in blood, a finding suggesting that blood repertoires may reflect thyroid immune responses. No statistical method was used to fix the sample size in advance, and group allocation was not hidden from the investigators. Ophthalmopathy was separated from stable hyperthyroidism by a 13 V-J signature model, with approximately 90% sensitivity and roughly 81% specificity obtained in cross-validation and 80%/75% obtained in testing. In validation, progression to ophthalmopathy was predicted by the model with 55% to 71% sensitivity and around 76% specificity, a median of around 6.5 months before onset.

Stable Graves' hyperthyroidism was defined as no progression to ophthalmopathy during 18 months of follow-up. Hyperthyroidism patients were newly diagnosed, had a disease duration of under 2 months, and were aged 18 to 65 years. Patients with uncontrolled infections, other autoimmune diseases, pregnancy or lactation were excluded. Diagnoses relied on clinical symptoms, serum thyroxine and TRAb, thyroid ultrasound and orbital computed tomography. PBMCs were separated from under 12 ml of fresh peripheral blood using Ficoll-Paque density gradient centrifugation. Total RNA was extracted using Trizol reagent, and RNA quality was assessed on an Agilent 2100 Bioanalyzer. In this sample, this clonotype turned up many times. Its binding antigen is unknown. Base qualities are not recorded, but no much larger clone differs from it by a single base. From cysteine to phenylalanine, the CDR3 is 15 amino acids long. The retained sequence is limited to the CDR3, 45 bases, with the frame set at the first base. Trimming leaves V shorter by 4 bases and J shorter by 3 bases, with the junction holding 11 bases beyond the gene matches. CDR1 and CDR2 are read off the germline V gene (reference sequence) as DFQATT and SNEGSKA.

Amplification of TCR beta CDR3 regions was carried out from RNA transcripts. The TCR CDR3 was subjected to a first round of RT-PCR using the HTBI primer set and the Qiagen OneStep RT-PCR kit. A second multiplex PCR round built the libraries, followed by size selection and purification. Paired-end sequencing of the libraries was performed with 100 bp reads on an Illumina HiSeq2000. The authors processed their data as follows. SOAPnuke was used to process the raw data, with reads discarded if the reads contained adapters or uncalled bases, had a mean Phred below 15, or lacked an exact constant-primer or identifier match. High-quality paired reads were merged using COPE v1.2.5, and each unique nucleotide sequence was defined as a clonotype. Clonotypes were aligned to IMGT TRBV, TRBD and TRBJ reference segments using MiTCR v1.1. The analysis included only V-J combinations with a frequency above 0.0001, which together covered 99% to 99.2% of the repertoires. A TCS score was defined as the ratio between F50 (clonal expansion) and ExV (chaos), using BLOSUM62-based TCRdist between CDR3 peptides within each V-J. Welch's t-statistics and random forest reduced approximately 520 V-J features to 13, which were used in a naive Bayes classifier (R e1071). TCRdb reworked the public reads: Q25 trimming with fastp, MiXCR clone assembly, productive beta chains retained. Rows with one shared CDR3 protein collapse into an entry with the most common genes and DNA. Here the V and J calls rest on TCRdb's processing, not on the authors' analysis. Here the sample has around 560,000 distinct CDR3 sequences; over 15% occur a single time. More than 15% of the sample lies in the top ten.

Sequenced material: blood. The clonotype originates from a woman younger than 30 with Graves' hyperthyroidism. The sequence links TRBV20-1 to TRBJ2-5, and 7 bases in between align with TRBD2. The DNA sequence is given as TGCAGTGCTACGAGCGGGGTGAATCGAGAAGAGACCCAGTACTTC. This sequence encodes CSATSGVNREETQYF.